This TCR beta chain was obtained from a study of blood T cell repertoires in COVID-19. Study summary: Both acute and convalescent COVID-19 samples were obtained from the United States, Italy and Spain.

Data came from immunoSEQ multiplex PCR; TCRdb stores just in-frame clones and leaves some out. The sample records about 300,000 clones, around 84% being singletons. This CDR3 has 14 residues. Germline values: CDR1 SGHRS, CDR2 YFSETQ. Trimming removed 2 bases from V and 4 bases from J, with 13 bases in between. This receptor was taken from a man aged 65-85 years with acute or convalescent COVID-19. The chain uses TRBV5-1 and TRBJ2-7, with D possibly being TRBD2 (6 bases). The sequencing sample was made of peripheral blood. This chain's CDR3 is CASSLRLAIYEQYF. The DNA for the CDR3 is TGCGCCAGCAGCTTAAGGCTAGCGATATACGAGCAGTACTTC.